This T cell receptor (beta chain) was sequenced in a study of blood T cell repertoires in COVID-19 (dated by TCRdb to 2018 to 2020). With regard to the full study: The collaborator samples originated in the United States, Italy and Spain and spanned the acute and convalescent phases of COVID-19. Samples were obtained from the ongoing ImmuneRACE study (first 160 participants) and from over a thousand subjects provided by 6 global collaborators. Where available, HLA class I and class II types were obtained from metadata supplied by the sample provider rather than from assay-based typing. A de-identified subject ID, COVID-19 status, age in years and sex were almost always included in the sample metadata. The repertoires were released in a freely available public database intended as a resource for research on the immune response to SARS-CoV-2. The prospective study material was composed of cDNA or gDNA derived from T cells, B-cell-depleted T cells, or PBMCs. The dataset comprised deeply sampled blood TCRbeta repertoires from subjects exposed to, actively infected with, or recovered from COVID-19. General study outcomes and caveats: Clinical and demographic metadata were provided uncurated, with the amount varying by source and participant.

The CDR3 runs 16 amino acids, cysteine and phenylalanine included. Only the CDR3 part of the read is kept: 48 bases, read in frame from the first base. CDR1 and CDR2 are read off the germline V gene as KGHDR and SFDVKD. After removal of 5 bases from V and 0 bases from J, the junction retains 6 bases not matched to a gene. Remarks on this clone: Its antigen remains undetermined. No qualities accompany the bases; no much larger clone lies one base away. Additional DNA sequences in this sample encode the identical CDR3.

Another Seattle source contributed samples from volunteer blood donors who had recovered from COVID-19. Collaborating institutions collected whole blood in K2EDTA tubes following their own protocols. For TCRbeta analysis, collaborators shipped samples as frozen whole blood, isolated PBMCs, or DNA extracted from either of those sample types. TCRbeta CDR3 regions were amplified from genomic DNA by means of the immunoSEQ Assay, a bias-controlled multiplex PCR. As for the original processing: The number of nucleated cells in each sample was estimated by amplification of reference gene primers within the assay. To quantify the absolute abundance of each unique TCRbeta CDR3 rearrangement, sequence reads were collapsed and filtered. For each sample, productive Simpson clonality was calculated as the square root of Simpson's diversity index across productive rearrangements. What TCRdb holds here is the immuneACCESS table cut down to in-frame rearrangements. Part of the clones is not present; checked against another copy, under half of the missing clones reflect an unresolved V gene, and the others are unexplained. The DNA was the basis for D and trimming; V, J and clone size are from that table. In this sample the table shows hundreds of thousands of clones, about 87% of which occur a single time. The top ten constitute approximately 6.2% of the sample.

The receptor was derived from a man in his 60s who had recovered from COVID-19. Recombination linked TRBV24-1 to TRBJ2-1; 7 of the junction bases match TRBD2. The specimen sequenced was peripheral blood. The DNA sequence is as follows: TGTGCCACCAGTGGAGCTAGCGGAAGCTCCTACAATGAGCAGTTCTTC. It codes for CATSGASGSSYNEQFF.